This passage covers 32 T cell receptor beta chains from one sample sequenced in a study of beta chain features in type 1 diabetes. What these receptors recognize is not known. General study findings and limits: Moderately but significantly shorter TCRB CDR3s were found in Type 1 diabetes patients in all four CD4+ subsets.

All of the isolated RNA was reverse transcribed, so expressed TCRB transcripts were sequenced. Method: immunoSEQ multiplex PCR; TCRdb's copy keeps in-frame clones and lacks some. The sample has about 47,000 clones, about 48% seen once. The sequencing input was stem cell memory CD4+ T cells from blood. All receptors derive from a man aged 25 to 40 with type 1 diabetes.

Written as DNA, the CDR3 is TGTGCCAGCTCACCACAGGGGATGAACACTGAAGCTTTCTTT. Residues: CASSPQGMNTEAFF. The chain employs TRBV18 and TRBJ1-1; TRBD1 is a possible D gene (5 bases). From germline, CDR1 is KGHSH and CDR2 LQKENI. V shed 1 base and J shed 0 bases, with 6 bases lying between them. The CDR3 length is 14 residues.

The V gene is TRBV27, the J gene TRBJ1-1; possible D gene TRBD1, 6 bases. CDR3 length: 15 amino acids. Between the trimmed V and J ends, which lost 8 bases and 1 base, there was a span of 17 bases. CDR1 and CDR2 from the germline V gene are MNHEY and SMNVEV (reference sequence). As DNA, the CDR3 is TGTGCCAGCGGAAGACCTCGGGGACAGAACACTGAAGCTTTCTTT. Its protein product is CASGRPRGQNTEAFF.

CDR3 residues: CASSGLITPTQYF. CDR3 DNA sequence: TGTGCCAGCTCAGGCCTCATTACGCCGACGCAGTATTTT. The chain recombines TRBV18 with TRBJ2-3; D gene uncertain. Trimming took off 5 bases at V and 9 bases at J, with 15 bases between the two ends. The CDR3 sequence is 13 residues long. Germline V gives CDR1 KGHSH, CDR2 LQKENI.

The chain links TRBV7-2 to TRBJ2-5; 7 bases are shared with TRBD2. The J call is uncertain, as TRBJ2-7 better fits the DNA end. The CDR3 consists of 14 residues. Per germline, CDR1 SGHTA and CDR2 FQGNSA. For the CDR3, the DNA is TGTGCCAGCAGCTTCTATGCGGGAGTCTTCGAGCAGTACTTC. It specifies CASSFYAGVFEQYF.

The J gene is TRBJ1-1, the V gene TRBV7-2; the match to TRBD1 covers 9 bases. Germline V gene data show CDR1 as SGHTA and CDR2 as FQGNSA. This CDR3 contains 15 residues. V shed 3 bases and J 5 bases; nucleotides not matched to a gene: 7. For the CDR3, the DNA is TGTGCCAGCAGCTTTTCCGGGACAGGGAAAACTGAAGCTTTCTTT. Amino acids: CASSFSGTGKTEAFF.

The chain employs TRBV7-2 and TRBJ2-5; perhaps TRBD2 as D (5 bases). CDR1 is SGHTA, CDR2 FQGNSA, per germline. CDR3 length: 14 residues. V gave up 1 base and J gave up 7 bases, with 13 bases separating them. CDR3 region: CASSLVPGVGTQYF. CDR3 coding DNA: TGTGCCAGCAGCTTAGTGCCCGGGGTGGGGACCCAGTACTTC.

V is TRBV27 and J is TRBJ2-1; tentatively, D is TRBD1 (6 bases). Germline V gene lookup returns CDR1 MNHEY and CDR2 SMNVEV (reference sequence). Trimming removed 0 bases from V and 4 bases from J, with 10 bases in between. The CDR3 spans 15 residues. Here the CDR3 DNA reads TGTGCCAGCAGTTTATCAACAGGGTATTACAATGAGCAGTTCTTC. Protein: CASSLSTGYYNEQFF.

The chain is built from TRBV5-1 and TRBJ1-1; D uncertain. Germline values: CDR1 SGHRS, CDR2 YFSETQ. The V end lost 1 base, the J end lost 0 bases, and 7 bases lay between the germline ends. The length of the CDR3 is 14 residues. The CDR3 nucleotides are TGCGCCAGCAGCTTGACTTTCATGAACACTGAAGCTTTCTTT. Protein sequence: CASSLTFMNTEAFF.

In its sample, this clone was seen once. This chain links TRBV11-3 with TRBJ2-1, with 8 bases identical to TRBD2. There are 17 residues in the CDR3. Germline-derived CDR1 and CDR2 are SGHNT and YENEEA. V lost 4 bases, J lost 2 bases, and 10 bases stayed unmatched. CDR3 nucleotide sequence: TGTGCCAGCAGCTACGGTACGACTAGCGTTCCCTACAATGAGCAGTTCTTC. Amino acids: CASSYGTTSVPYNEQFF.

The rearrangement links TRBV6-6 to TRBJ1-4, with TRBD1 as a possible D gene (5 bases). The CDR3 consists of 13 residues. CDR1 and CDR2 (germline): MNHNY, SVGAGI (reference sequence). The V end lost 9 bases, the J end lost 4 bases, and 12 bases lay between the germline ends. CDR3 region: CASQGQINEKLFF. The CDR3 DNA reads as TGTGCCAGTCAGGGCCAGATTAATGAAAAACTGTTTTTT.

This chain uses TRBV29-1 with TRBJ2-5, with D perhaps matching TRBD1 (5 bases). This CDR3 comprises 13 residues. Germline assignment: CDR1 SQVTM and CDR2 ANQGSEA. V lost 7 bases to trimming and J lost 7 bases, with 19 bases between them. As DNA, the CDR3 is TGCAGCGCAAGGTCGCAGGGCCGTGGGACCCAGTACTTC. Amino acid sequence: CSARSQGRGTQYF.

The chain's CDR3 is CASSLLAGGEQYF. DNA for the CDR3: TGTGCCAGCAGCTTATTAGCGGGAGGCGAGCAGTACTTC. J is TRBJ2-7 and V is TRBV7-9; the match to TRBD2 covers 10 bases. The germline V gene has CDR1 SEHNR and CDR2 FQNEAQ (reference sequence). The junction had 1 base not matched to a gene; V was cut back by 2 bases and J by 6 bases. The CDR3 runs 13 residues.

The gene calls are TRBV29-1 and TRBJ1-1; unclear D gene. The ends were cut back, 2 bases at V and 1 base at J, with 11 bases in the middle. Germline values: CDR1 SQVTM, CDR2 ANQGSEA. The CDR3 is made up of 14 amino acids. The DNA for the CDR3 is TGCAGCGTTGAACGTACCCCAGGGAACACTGAAGCTTTCTTT. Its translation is CSVERTPGNTEAFF. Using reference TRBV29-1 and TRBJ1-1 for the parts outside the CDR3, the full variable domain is SAVISQKPSRDICQRGTSLTIQCQVDSQVTMMFWYRQQPGQSLTLIATANQGSEATYESGFVIDKFPISRPNLTFSTLTVSNMSPEDSSIYLCSVERTPGNTEAFFGQGTRLTVV.

This CDR3 reads CASSLGGLAPYEQYF. The CDR3 DNA is TGTGCCAGCAGTTTAGGGGGACTAGCACCCTACGAGCAGTACTTC. The V call is TRBV28, the J call TRBJ2-7, with 9 bases identical to TRBD2. This CDR3 is 15 amino acids long. V lost 2 bases, J lost 2 bases, and 4 bases stayed unmatched. Germline V CDR1 and CDR2: MDHEN, SYDVKM.

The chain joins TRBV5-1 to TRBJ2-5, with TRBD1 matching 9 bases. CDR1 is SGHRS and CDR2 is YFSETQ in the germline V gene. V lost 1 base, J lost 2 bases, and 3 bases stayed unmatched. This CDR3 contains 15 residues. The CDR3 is CASSLRTGAQETQYF. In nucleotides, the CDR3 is TGCGCCAGCAGCTTGAGGACAGGGGCACAAGAGACCCAGTACTTC.

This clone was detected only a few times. The CDR3 region has the DNA TGCGCCAGCAGCCAGCTACCGGGACTAGCGGCTGGCGAGCAGTACTTC. As protein: CASSQLPGLAAGEQYF. The rearrangement uses TRBV4-3 and TRBJ2-7; TRBD2 aligns across 11 bases. Germline CDR1 reads LGHNA; CDR2 reads YSLEER. The CDR3 has 16 residues. V lost 3 bases, J lost 6 bases, and 10 bases stayed unmatched.

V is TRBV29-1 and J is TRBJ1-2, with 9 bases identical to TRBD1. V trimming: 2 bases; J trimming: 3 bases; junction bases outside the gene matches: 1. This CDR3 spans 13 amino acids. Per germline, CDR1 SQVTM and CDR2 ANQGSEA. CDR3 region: CSVERTGDYGYTF. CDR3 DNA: TGCAGCGTTGAACGGACAGGGGACTATGGCTACACCTTC.

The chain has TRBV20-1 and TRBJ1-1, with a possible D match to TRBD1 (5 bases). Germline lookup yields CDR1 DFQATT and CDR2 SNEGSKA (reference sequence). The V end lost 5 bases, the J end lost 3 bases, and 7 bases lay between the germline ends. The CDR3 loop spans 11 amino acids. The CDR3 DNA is TGCAGTGCTCCAGGGTACACTGAAGCTTTCTTT. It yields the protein CSAPGYTEAFF.

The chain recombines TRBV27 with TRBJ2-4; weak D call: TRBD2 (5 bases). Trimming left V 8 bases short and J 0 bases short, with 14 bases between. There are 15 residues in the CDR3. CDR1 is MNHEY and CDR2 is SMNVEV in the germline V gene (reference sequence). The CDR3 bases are TGTGCCAGCGGCCAAAGAGGGCTAGCCAAAAACATTCAGTACTTC. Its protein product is CASGQRGLAKNIQYF.

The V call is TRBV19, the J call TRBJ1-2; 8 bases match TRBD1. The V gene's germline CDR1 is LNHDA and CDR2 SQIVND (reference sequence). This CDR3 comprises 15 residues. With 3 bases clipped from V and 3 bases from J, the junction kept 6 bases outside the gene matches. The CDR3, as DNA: TGTGCCAGTAGTATTGAGGCAGGGGGCTACTATGGCTACACCTTC. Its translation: CASSIEAGGYYGYTF.

The CDR3 region is CASSIEAGQPQHF. The CDR3 DNA follows: TGTGCCAGTAGTATAGAGGCGGGGCAGCCCCAGCATTTT. The chain links TRBV19 to TRBJ1-5; D is uncertain. Germline V gene lookup returns CDR1 LNHDA and CDR2 SQIVND (reference sequence). Trimming stripped 0 bases from V and 7 bases from J, with 7 bases between. This CDR3 has 13 amino acids.

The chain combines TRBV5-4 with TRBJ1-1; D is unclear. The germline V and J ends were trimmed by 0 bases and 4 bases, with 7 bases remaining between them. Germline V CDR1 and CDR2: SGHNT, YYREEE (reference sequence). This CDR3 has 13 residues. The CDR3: CASSLELVTEAFF. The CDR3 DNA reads TGTGCCAGCAGCTTGGAGCTGGTCACTGAAGCTTTCTTT.

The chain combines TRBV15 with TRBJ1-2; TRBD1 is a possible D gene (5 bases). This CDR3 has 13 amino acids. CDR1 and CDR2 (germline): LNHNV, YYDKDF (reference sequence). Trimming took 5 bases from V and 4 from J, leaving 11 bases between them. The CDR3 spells CATSRGEGYGYTF. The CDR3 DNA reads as TGTGCCACCAGCCGGGGGGAGGGCTATGGCTACACCTTC.

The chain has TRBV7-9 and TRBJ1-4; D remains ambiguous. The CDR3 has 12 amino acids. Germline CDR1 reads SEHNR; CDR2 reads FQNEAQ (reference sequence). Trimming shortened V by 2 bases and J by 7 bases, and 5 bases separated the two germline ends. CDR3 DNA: TGTGCCAGCAGCTTACTGTCTGAAAAACTGTTTTTT. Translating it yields CASSLLSEKLFF.

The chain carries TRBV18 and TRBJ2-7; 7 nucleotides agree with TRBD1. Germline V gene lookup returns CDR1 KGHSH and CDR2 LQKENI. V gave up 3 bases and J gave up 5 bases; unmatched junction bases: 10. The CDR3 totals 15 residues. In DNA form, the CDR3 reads TGTGCCAGCTCACCGCTTCGGACAGGTCCCGACGAGCAGTACTTC. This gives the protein CASSPLRTGPDEQYF.

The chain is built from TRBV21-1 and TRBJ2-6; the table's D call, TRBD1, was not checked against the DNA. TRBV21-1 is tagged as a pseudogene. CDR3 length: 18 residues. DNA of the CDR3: TGTGCCAGCAGCGCCTTACAGGGGGTCCACTCTGGGGCCAACGTCCTGACTTTC. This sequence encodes CASSALQGVHSGANVLTF.

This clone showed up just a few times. For the CDR3, the DNA is TGTGCCAGCAGCCCCGTATTTGGGACATACACCTTACTGAACACTGAAGCTTTCTTT. Translated, it gives CASSPVFGTYTLLNTEAFF. This chain connects TRBV7-9 to TRBJ1-1; tentative D call: TRBD1 (6 bases). This CDR3 comprises 19 residues. Germline CDR1 SEHNR, CDR2 FQNEAQ (reference sequence). V was pared by 5 bases and J by 0 bases, with 25 bases between.

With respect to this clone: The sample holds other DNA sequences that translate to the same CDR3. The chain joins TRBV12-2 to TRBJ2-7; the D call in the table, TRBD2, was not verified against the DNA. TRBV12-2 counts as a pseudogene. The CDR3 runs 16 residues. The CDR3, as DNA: TGTGCAAGTCGCTTAGAGGAGCGGTTAAGCTCCTACGAGCAGTACTTC. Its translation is CASRLEERLSSYEQYF.

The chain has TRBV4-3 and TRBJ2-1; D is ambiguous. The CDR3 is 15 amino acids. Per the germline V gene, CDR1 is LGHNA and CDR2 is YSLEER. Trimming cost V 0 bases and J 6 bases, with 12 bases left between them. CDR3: CASSQELYYSNEQFF. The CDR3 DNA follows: TGCGCCAGCAGCCAAGAATTGTACTATTCCAATGAGCAGTTCTTC.

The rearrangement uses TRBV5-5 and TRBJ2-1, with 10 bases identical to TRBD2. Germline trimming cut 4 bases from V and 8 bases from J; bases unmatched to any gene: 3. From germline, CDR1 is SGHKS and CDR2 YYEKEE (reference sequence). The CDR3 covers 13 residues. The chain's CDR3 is CASSPLAGYEQFF. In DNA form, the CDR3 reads TGTGCCAGCAGCCCACTAGCGGGGTATGAGCAGTTCTTC.

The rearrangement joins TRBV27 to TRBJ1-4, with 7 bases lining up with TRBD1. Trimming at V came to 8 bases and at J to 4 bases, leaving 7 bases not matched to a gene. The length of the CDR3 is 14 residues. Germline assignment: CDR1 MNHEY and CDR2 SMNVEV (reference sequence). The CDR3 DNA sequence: TGTGCCAGCGGCCGGACAGGTGTTAATGAAAAACTGTTTTTT. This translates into CASGRTGVNEKLFF.

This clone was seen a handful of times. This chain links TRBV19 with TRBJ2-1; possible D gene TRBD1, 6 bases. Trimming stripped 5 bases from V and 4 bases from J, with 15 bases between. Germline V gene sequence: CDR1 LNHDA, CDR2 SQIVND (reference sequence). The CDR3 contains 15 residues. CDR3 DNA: TGTGCCAGTAGTCCCCACAGGGCCGCTTACAATGAGCAGTTCTTC. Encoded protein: CASSPHRAAYNEQFF.